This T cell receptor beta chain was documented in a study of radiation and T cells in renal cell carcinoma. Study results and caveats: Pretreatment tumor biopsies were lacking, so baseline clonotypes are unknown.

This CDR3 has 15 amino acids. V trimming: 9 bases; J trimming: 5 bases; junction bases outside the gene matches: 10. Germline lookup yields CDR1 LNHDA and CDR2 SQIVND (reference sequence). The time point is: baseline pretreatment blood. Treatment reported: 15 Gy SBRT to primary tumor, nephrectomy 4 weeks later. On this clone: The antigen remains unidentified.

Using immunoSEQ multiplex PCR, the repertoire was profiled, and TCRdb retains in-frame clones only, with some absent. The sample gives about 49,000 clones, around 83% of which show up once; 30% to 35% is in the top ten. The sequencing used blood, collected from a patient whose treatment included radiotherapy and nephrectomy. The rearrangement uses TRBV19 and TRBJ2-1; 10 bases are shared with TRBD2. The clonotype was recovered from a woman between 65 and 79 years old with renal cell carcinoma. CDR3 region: CASTLELAGHNEQFF. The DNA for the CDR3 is TGTGCCAGCACACTCGAACTAGCGGGGCACAATGAGCAGTTCTTC.